Below, 19 T cell receptor beta chains from the same sample are listed, as sequenced in a study of tumor-infiltrating lymphocytes in primary liver carcinoma. TCR beta cDNA was reverse-transcribed from 500 ng of total RNA. The reaction used a constant-region primer and ProtoScript II reverse transcriptase. Libraries covering TCR beta were generated through three nested multiplex PCR rounds (using a slightly modified ARM-PCR). Each of the first two PCR rounds ran around 10 cycles with TRBV1-TRBV30 forward and C-beta reverse primers. TCRdb independently ran MiXCR on the multiplex PCR reads; one entry per CDR3 protein. The repertoire has over 100,000 distinct CDR3 sequences, about two thirds of them found once; the top ten carry roughly 8.1%. Each 20-30 mg portion of unsorted bulk tissue served as the source for co-extraction of RNA and DNA. The sequencing input was tumor-adjacent normal liver tissue. Receptors originate from a woman aged 60-75 years with primary liver carcinoma and hepatitis B virus infection.

This clonotype was seen more than once but under ten times. This may stem from a read error, because a much larger clone lies one nucleotide away. The chain links TRBV14 to TRBJ1-1; 7 positions agree with TRBD1. This CDR3 has 16 amino acids. The germline gives CDR1 SGHDN, CDR2 FVKESK. The CDR3 coding sequence is TGTGCCAGCAGTCCCAACAGGGGTGGGTGGAACACTGAAGCTCTCTTT. It is translated as CASSPNRGGWNTEALF.

This clonotype was seen ten or more times. The J gene is TRBJ2-3, the V gene TRBV7-8; perhaps TRBD2 as D (6 bases). This CDR3 contains 11 residues. V lost 8 bases to trimming and J lost 8 bases, with 11 bases between them. CDR1 is SGHVS and CDR2 is FQNEAQ in the germline V gene. The CDR3 loop reads CASWGDGTQYF. The CDR3 bases are TGTGCCAGCTGGGGGGACGGTACGCAGTATTTT.

This clonotype appeared once. Being one base from a much bigger clone, this may be a read error. The chain couples TRBV5-1 to TRBJ1-2; D is unresolved. This CDR3 spans 16 amino acids. Per germline, CDR1 SGHRS and CDR2 YFSETQ. The CDR3 nucleotides are TGCGCCAGCAGCTTGGGGCCGGGAACCCCGAACTGTGGCTACACCTTC. This codes for CASSLGPGTPNCGYTF. The variable domain in full, with the rest retrieved from reference TRBV5-1 and TRBJ1-2, is KAGVTQTPRYLIKTRGQQVTLSCSPISGHRSVSWYQQTPGQGLQFLFEYFSETQRNKGNFPGRFSGRQFSNSRSEMNVSTLELGDSALYLCASSLGPGTPNCGYTFGSGTRLTVV.

This clonotype was seen just once. The CDR3 DNA is TGTGCCAGCAGTTCCCTATTGGACAGGCTTGGAAACACTATGTATTTT. Protein: CASSSLLDRLGNTMYF. V gene TRBV12-3 or TRBV12-4 combines with J gene TRBJ1-3, with 7 bases that match TRBD1. The CDR3 contains 16 residues. V shed 4 bases, J shed 16 bases, and the junction held 22 bases outside the gene matches.

A word on this clonotype: One end of the junction does not line up with germline, which may come from a read error. The chain links TRBV4-1 to TRBJ2-1, with TRBD2 matching 14 bases. In germline, CDR1 is MGHRA, CDR2 YSYEKL. The CDR3 has 20 residues. The CDR3 here is CASSQAGTCWTSGRRDEQVF. The CDR3 bases are TGCGCCAGCAGCCAGGCCGGGACGTGTTGGACTAGCGGGAGGAGGGATGAGCAGGTCTTC.

Many counts were recorded for this clonotype. This chain links TRBV12-3 or TRBV12-4 with TRBJ1-5, with a weak D call TRBD1 (6 bases). V was clipped by 7 bases and J by 4 bases, with 17 bases between them. The CDR3 extends over 15 amino acids. CDR3 residues: CASTPPGGRNQPQHF. CDR3 DNA: TGTGCCAGCACTCCCCCGGGGGGGCGAAATCAGCCCCAGCATTTT.

This clonotype occurred many times. The V and J genes are TRBV6-1 and TRBJ2-7; D possibly corresponds to TRBD2 (6 bases). V was trimmed by 3 bases and J by 4 bases, leaving 13 bases between them. The CDR3 runs to 14 residues. Germline CDR1 is MNHNS and CDR2 is SASEGT. The CDR3 coding sequence is TGTGCCAGCAGTGAGCGGGACTCCTTTTACGAGCAGTACTTC. Amino acid sequence: CASSERDSFYEQYF.

A note on this clonotype: Since no conserved phenylalanine or tryptophan closes the CDR3, a read error is the likely cause. The chain uses TRBV29-1 and TRBJ1-5; 7 bases fit TRBD1. Trimming at V came to 4 bases and at J to 6 bases, leaving 9 bases not matched to a gene. This CDR3 has 14 residues. Per the germline V gene, CDR1 is SQVTM and CDR2 is ANQGSEA. The DNA for the CDR3 is TGCAGCGTTGCGGGACAGTGGATGGGTCAGCCCCAGCATCTT. Translation: CSVAGQWMGQPQHL.

For this clonotype: Relative to the germline gene, one junction end is altered; a read error may explain this. This chain links TRBV11-3 with TRBJ1-1, with D possibly being TRBD1 (6 bases). CDR3 size: 17 residues. Per the germline V gene, CDR1 is SGHNT and CDR2 is YENEEA. The CDR3 is CASSPETGLFGNTEAFF. The CDR3 bases are TGTGCCAGCAGTCCAGAGACAGGATTATTTGGGAACACTGAAGCCTTCTTT. Filled out from reference TRBV11-3 and TRBJ1-1, the complete variable domain reads EAGVVQSPRYKIIEKKQPVAFWCNPISGHNTLYWYLQNLGQGPELLIRYENEEAVDDSQLPKDRFSAERLKGVDSTLKIQPAELGDSAVYLCASSPETGLFGNTEAFFGQGTRLTVV.

In its sample, this clonotype was seen many times. The chain carries TRBV4-1 and TRBJ2-3; possibly TRBD1 or TRBD2 for D (5 bases each). CDR3 length equals 15 residues. Trimming stripped 4 bases from V and 1 base from J, with 12 bases between. The germline V gene has CDR1 MGHRA and CDR2 YSYEKL. The DNA for the CDR3 is TGCGCCAGCAGCCCACCCCGAGGGGGCACAGATACGCAGTATTTT. It yields the protein CASSPPRGGTDTQYF.

Notes on this clonotype: A much larger clone lies a single base off, so this may be a read error. Since no conserved phenylalanine or tryptophan closes the CDR3, a read error is the likely cause. The rearrangement links TRBV28 to TRBJ2-2, with D perhaps TRBD2 (5 bases). The length of the CDR3 is 14 residues. Germline loops: CDR1 MDHEN, CDR2 SYDVKM. Trimming left V 3 bases short and J 5 bases short, with 10 bases between. This chain's CDR3 is CASSFRRGTGELFL. In nucleotides, the CDR3 is TGTGCCAGCAGTTTTCGGAGAGGGACCGGGGAGCTGTTTCTT.

This chain joins TRBV20-1 and TRBJ1-2; D possibly corresponds to TRBD1 (5 bases). The length of the CDR3 is 13 residues. Germline CDR1 DFQATT, CDR2 SNEGSKA (reference sequence). Trimming stripped 0 bases from V and 1 base from J, with 6 bases between. As DNA, the CDR3 is TGCAGTGCTAGAGATCAGGGTAACTATGGCTACACCTTC. As protein: CSARDQGNYGYTF.

In regard to this clonotype: Germline and junction disagree at one end, which may indicate a read error. V is TRBV4-1 and J is TRBJ2-5, with unresolved D. The CDR3 sequence is 15 residues long. CDR1 and CDR2 from the germline V gene are MGHRA and YSYEKL. CDR3 loop: CASSHKGPRQETLYF. The CDR3 nucleotides are TGCGCCAGCAGCCACAAAGGACCCCGACAAGAGACCCTGTACTTC.

The chain couples TRBV21-1 to TRBJ2-3; the tabulated D call, TRBD2, remains unverified against the DNA. TRBV21-1 is a known pseudogene. The CDR3 extends over 20 amino acids. The CDR3 bases are TGTGCCAGCAACAACCCCCCAGGGATAGTAGCGGGAGGGCCAGGAGATACGCAGTATTTT. Encoded protein: CASNNPPGIVAGGPGDTQYF.

This chain connects TRBV6-1 to TRBJ2-7; 10 bases fit TRBD1. Germline CDR1 is MNHNS and CDR2 is SASEGT. There are 14 residues in the CDR3. The ends lost 10 bases at V and 7 bases at J; junction bases unmatched: 13. The CDR3 protein is CANNTGTGVGEQYF. CDR3 bases: TGTGCCAACAATACAGGGACAGGGGTCGGAGAGCAGTACTTC.

This clonotype showed up just once. Mismatch with germline at one junction end may stem from a read error. V gene TRBV5-1 combines with J gene TRBJ2-1; the D is unclear. The CDR3 sequence is 13 residues long. The V gene's germline CDR1 is SGHRS and CDR2 YFSETQ. The CDR3 sequence is CASSIRSYNEQSF. The CDR3 DNA follows: TGCGCCAGCAGCATCCGCTCCTACAATGAGCAGTCCTTC. The full variable domain, completed using reference TRBV5-1 and TRBJ2-1, is KAGVTQTPRYLIKTRGQQVTLSCSPISGHRSVSWYQQTPGQGLQFLFEYFSETQRNKGNFPGRFSGRQFSNSRSEMNVSTLELGDSALYLCASSIRSYNEQSFGPGTRLTVL.

The chain uses TRBV6-5 and TRBJ2-7, with D maybe TRBD2 (6 bases). The CDR3 is 13 amino acids. Germline values: CDR1 MNHEY, CDR2 SVGAGI. Here the CDR3 DNA reads TGTGTCTGCAGTTACGGTGGGGGGACCGAGCAGTACTTC. This gives the protein CVCSYGGGTEQYF.

As concerns this clonotype: The CDR3 carries no conserved terminal phenylalanine or tryptophan, so it likely arises from a read error. V usage is TRBV12-3 or TRBV12-4 and J usage is TRBJ1-1; D is undetermined. This CDR3 has 14 amino acids. In nucleotides, the CDR3 is TGTGCCAGCAATTTAAGTGGGCCGAACACTGAAGCTTTCCTT. This gives the protein CASNLSGPNTEAFL.

A remark on this clonotype: A read error is likely, as this CDR3 ends without the conserved phenylalanine or tryptophan. It is unclear where the CDR3 begins or ends on the DNA, so no DNA is shown, and the CDR3 is as TCRdb lists it. The genes are TRBV29-1 and TRBJ1-1. CDR1 SQVTM and CDR2 ANQGSEA come from the germline V gene. Inclusive of both ends, the CDR3 amounts to 11 amino acids. CDR3 region: CSGFIDTEPFL.